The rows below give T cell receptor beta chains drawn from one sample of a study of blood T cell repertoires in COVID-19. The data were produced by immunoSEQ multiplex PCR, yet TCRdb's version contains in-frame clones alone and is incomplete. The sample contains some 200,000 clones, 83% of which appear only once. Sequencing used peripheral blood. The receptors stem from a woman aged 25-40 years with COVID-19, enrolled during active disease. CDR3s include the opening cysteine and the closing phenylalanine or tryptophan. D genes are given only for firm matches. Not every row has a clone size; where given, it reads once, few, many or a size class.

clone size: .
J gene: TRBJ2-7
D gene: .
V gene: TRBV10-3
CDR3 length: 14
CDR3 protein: CAIQAETDSYEQYF
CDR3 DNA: TGTGCCATCCAAGCCGAGACTGACTCCTACGAGCAGTACTTC

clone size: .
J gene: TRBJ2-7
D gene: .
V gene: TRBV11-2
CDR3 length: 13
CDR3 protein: CASSLSRAGEQYF
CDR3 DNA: TGTGCCAGCAGCTTGTCCAGGGCAGGAGAGCAGTACTTC

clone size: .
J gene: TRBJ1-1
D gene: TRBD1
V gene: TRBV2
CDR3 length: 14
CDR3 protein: CASSKGRGRTEAFF
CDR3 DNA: TGTGCCAGCAGTAAGGGAAGGGGGCGGACTGAAGCTTTCTTT

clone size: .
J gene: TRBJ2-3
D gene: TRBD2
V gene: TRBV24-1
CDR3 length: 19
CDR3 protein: CATSDLPGNSGGAVDTQYF
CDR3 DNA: TGTGCCACCAGTGATTTGCCAGGCAATAGCGGGGGGGCGGTGGATACGCAGTATTTT

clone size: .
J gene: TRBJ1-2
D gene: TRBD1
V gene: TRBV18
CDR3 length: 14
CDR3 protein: CASSPRGLNYGYTF
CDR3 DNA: TGTGCCAGCTCACCCAGGGGGCTCAACTATGGCTACACCTTC

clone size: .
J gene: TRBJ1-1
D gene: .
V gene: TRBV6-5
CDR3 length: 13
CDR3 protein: CASSYYRDTEAFF
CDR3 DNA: TGTGCCAGCAGTTATTACAGGGACACTGAAGCTTTCTTT

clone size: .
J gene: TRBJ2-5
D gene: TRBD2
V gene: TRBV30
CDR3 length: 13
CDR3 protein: CAWTTGGSETQYF
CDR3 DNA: TGTGCCTGGACCACGGGGGGATCGGAGACCCAGTACTTC

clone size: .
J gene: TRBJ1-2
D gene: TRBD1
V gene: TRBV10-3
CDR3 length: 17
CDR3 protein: CAISDRGQGANIVGYTF
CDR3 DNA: TGTGCCATCAGTGATAGGGGACAGGGGGCAAATATCGTCGGCTACACCTTC

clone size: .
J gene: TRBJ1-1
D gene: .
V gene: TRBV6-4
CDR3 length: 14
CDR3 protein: CASSPRGGFTEAFF
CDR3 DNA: TGTGCCAGCAGCCCTCGGGGAGGGTTCACTGAAGCTTTCTTT

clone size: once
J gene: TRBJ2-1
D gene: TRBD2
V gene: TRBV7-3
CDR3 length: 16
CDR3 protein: CASSGGGTSSYNEQFF
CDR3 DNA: TGTGCCAGCAGCGGAGGGGGGACTAGCTCCTACAATGAGCAGTTCTTC

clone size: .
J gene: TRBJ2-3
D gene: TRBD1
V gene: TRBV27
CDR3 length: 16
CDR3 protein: CASSLSAGTGWGTQYF
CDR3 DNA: TGTGCCAGCAGTTTATCGGCGGGGACAGGGTGGGGTACGCAGTATTTT

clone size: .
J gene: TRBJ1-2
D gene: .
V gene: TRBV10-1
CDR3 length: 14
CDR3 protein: CAIIVTVYSGGYTF
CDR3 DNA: TGCGCCATCATTGTTACTGTCTATTCGGGGGGCTACACCTTC

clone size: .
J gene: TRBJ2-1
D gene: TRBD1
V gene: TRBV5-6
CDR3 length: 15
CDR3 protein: CASSFSPGQGQRQFF
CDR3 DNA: TGTGCCAGCAGCTTTTCACCGGGACAGGGACAACGGCAGTTCTTC

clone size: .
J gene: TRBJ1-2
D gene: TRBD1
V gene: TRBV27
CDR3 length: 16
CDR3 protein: CASSLGPGQGDRGYTF
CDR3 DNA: TGTGCCAGCAGTTTAGGGCCGGGACAGGGAGATCGTGGCTACACCTTC

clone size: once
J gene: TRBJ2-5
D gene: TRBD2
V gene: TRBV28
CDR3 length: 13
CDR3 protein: CASRGTSRETQYF
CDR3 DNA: TGTGCCAGCAGAGGGACTAGCAGAGAGACCCAGTACTTC

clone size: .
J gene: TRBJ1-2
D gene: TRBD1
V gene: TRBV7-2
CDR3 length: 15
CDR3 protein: CASSLAAGGTHGYTF
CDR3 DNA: TGTGCCAGCAGCTTAGCGGCAGGGGGAACCCATGGCTACACCTTC

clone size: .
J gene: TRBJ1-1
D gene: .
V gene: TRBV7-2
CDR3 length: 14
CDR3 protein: CASSRQLMYTEAFF
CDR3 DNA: TGTGCCAGCAGTCGACAACTTATGTACACTGAAGCTTTCTTT

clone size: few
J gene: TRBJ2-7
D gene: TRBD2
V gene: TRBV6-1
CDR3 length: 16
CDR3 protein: CASSERLAGSSYEQYF
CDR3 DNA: TGTGCCAGCAGTGAAAGGCTAGCGGGTAGCTCCTACGAGCAGTACTTC

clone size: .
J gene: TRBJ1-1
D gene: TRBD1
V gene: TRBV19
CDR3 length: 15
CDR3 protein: CASSIAGQGAIEAFF
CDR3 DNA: TGTGCCAGTAGTATAGCCGGACAGGGGGCGATTGAAGCTTTCTTT

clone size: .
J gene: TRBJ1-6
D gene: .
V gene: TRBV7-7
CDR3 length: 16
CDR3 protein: CASRLGGESYNSPLHF
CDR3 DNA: TGTGCCAGCAGGTTAGGGGGGGAGTCCTATAATTCACCCCTCCACTTT

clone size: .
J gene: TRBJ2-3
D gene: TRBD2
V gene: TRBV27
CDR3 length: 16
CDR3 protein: CASSWGTSGATDTQYF
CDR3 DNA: TGTGCCAGCAGTTGGGGGACTAGCGGGGCCACAGATACGCAGTATTTT

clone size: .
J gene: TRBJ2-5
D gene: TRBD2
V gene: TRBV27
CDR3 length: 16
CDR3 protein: CASSFSGTSGGETQYF
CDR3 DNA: TGTGCCAGCAGTTTCTCCGGGACTAGCGGGGGAGAGACCCAGTACTTC

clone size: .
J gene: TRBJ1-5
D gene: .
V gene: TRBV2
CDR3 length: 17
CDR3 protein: CASSESGGAHSNQPQHF
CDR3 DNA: TGTGCCAGCAGTGAATCGGGGGGGGCACATAGCAATCAGCCCCAGCATTTT

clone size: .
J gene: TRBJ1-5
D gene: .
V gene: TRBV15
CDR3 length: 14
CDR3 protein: CATSRDLVNQPQHF
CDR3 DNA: TGTGCCACCAGCAGAGATCTTGTTAATCAGCCCCAGCATTTT

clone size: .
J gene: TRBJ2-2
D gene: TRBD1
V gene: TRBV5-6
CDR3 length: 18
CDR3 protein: CASSFKVTGGLRTGELFF
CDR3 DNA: TGTGCCAGCAGCTTCAAGGTGACAGGGGGATTGCGCACCGGGGAGCTGTTTTTT

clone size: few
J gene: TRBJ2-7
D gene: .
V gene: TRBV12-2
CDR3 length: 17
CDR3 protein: CASRQLVSGRAANEQYF
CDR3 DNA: TGTGCAAGTCGACAGCTAGTAAGCGGGAGGGCCGCCAACGAGCAGTACTTC

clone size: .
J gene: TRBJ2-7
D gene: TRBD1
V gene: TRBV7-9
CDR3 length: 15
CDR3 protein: CASTKMAGGSYEQYF
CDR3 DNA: TGTGCCAGCACTAAGATGGCAGGGGGATCCTACGAGCAGTACTTC

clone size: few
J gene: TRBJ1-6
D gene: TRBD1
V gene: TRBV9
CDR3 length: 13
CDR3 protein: CASSAGGISPLHF
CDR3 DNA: TGTGCCAGCAGCGCAGGGGGTATCTCACCCCTCCACTTT

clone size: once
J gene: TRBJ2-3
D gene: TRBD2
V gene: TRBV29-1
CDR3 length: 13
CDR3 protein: CSGDSGGTDTQYF
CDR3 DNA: TGCAGCGGTGATAGCGGGGGCACAGATACGCAGTATTTT

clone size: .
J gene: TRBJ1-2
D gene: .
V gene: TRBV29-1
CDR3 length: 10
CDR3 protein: CSGHGSGYTF
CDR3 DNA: TGCAGCGGCCATGGCAGTGGCTACACCTTC

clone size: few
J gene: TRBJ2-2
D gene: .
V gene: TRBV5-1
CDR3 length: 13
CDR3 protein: CASSLAAIGELFF
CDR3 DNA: TGCGCCAGCAGCTTGGCTGCGATCGGGGAGCTGTTTTTT

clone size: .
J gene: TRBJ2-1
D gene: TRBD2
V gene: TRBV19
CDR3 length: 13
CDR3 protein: CASSGGADNEQFF
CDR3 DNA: TGTGCCAGTAGCGGGGGGGCTGACAATGAGCAGTTCTTC

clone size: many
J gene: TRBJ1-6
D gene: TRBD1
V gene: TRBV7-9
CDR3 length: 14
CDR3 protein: CAVEVTGRGSPLHF
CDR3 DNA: TGTGCCGTCGAAGTGACAGGGAGAGGCTCACCCCTCCACTTT

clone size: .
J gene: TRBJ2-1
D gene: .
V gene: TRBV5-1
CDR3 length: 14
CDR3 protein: CASSLSRTGNEQFF
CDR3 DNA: TGCGCCAGCAGCTTGAGTAGAACGGGTAATGAGCAGTTCTTC

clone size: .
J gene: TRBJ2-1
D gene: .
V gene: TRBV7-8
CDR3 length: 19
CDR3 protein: CASSSRGGGAFRRSNEQFF
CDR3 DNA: TGTGCCAGCAGCTCTAGGGGAGGGGGGGCCTTCCGTAGGAGCAATGAGCAGTTCTTC

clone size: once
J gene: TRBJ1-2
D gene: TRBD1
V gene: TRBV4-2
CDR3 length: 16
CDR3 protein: CASSQDPGTGNYGYTF
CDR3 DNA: TGTGCCAGCAGCCAGGACCCCGGGACAGGCAACTATGGCTACACCTTC

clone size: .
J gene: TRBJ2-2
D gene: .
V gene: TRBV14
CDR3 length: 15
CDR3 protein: CASSQGQLITGELFF
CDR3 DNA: TGTGCCAGCAGCCAAGGACAGTTAATAACCGGGGAGCTGTTTTTT

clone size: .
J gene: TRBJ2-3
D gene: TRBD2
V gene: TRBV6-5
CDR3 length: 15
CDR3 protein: CASSRLAGSTDTQYF
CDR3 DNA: TGTGCCAGCAGTCGACTAGCGGGCAGCACAGATACGCAGTATTTT

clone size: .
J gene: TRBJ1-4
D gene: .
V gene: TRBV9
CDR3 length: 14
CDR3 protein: CASSADSYNEKLFF
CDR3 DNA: TGTGCCAGCAGCGCGGACAGCTATAATGAAAAACTGTTTTTT

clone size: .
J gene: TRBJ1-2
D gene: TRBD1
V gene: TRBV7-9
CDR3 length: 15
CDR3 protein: CASSQGTGYNYGYTF
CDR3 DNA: TGTGCCAGCAGCCAAGGGACAGGCTATAACTATGGCTACACCTTC

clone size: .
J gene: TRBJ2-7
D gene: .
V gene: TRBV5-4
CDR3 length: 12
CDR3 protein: CASSLDHYEQYF
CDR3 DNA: TGTGCCAGCAGCCTAGATCACTACGAGCAGTACTTC

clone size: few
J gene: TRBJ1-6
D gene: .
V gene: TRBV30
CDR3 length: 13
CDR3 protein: CAWRSGMNSPLHF
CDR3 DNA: TGTGCCTGGAGGTCAGGAATGAACTCACCCCTCCACTTT

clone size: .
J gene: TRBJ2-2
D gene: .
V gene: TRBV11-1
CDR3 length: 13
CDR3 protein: CASSLVLAGELFF
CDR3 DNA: TGTGCCAGCAGCTTAGTACTGGCCGGGGAGCTGTTTTTT

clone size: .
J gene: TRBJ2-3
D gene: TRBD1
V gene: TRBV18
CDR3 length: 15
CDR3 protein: CASSPRDSPPDTQYF
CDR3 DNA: TGTGCCAGCTCACCTAGGGACAGCCCGCCAGATACGCAGTATTTT

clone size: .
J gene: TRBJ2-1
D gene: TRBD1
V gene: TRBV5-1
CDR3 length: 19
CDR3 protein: CASSTDRGQSAAAYNEQFF
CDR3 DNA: TGCGCCAGCAGCACCGACAGGGGGCAGTCCGCCGCCGCATACAATGAGCAGTTCTTC

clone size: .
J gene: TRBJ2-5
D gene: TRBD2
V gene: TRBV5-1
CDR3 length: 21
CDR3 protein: CASSLDPKGGTSGRWGESQYF
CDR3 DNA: TGCGCCAGCAGCTTGGATCCTAAAGGAGGGACTAGCGGGAGGTGGGGAGAGAGCCAGTACTTC

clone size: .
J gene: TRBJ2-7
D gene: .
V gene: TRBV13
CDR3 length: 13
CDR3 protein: CASSLAQGPGQYF
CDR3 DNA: TGTGCCAGCAGCCTAGCTCAGGGCCCCGGGCAGTACTTC